Below, 28 T cell receptor beta chains from the same sample are listed, as sequenced in a study of CD8 T cells in Susac syndrome. RNA amounts of roughly 0.5 to 1 ug underwent reverse transcription with random hexamers. One entry per CDR3 protein results from TCRdb running MiXCR on the immunoSEQ multiplex PCR reads. This table has some 180,000 distinct CDR3 sequences, 85% to 95% appearing once. Sequenced sample: CD4+ T cells from PBMCs. The receptors shown here come from a human donor in good health.

V usage is TRBV5-1 and J usage is TRBJ2-5; the D call may be TRBD1 or TRBD2 (5 bases each). CDR1 is SGHRS, CDR2 YFSETQ, per germline. The CDR3 has 14 residues. Trimming stripped 0 bases from V and 4 bases from J, with 10 bases between. The CDR3 region is CASSLAAGAETQYF. CDR3 coding DNA: TGCGCCAGCAGCTTGGCTGCCGGGGCAGAGACCCAGTACTTC. The whole variable domain, remainder taken from reference TRBV5-1 and TRBJ2-5, is KAGVTQTPRYLIKTRGQQVTLSCSPISGHRSVSWYQQTPGQGLQFLFEYFSETQRNKGNFPGRFSGRQFSNSRSEMNVSTLELGDSALYLCASSLAAGAETQYFGPGTRLLVL.

The chain recombines TRBV28 with TRBJ1-6, with TRBD1 as a possible D gene (5 bases). Deletions cut 11 bases from V and 4 bases from J, with 12 bases between. Looked up from germline, CDR1 is MDHEN and CDR2 is SYDVKM. The CDR3 spans 13 residues. The CDR3 reads CAGRQNYNSPLHF. The CDR3 DNA reads as TGTGCCGGGAGACAGAATTATAATTCACCCCTCCACTTT.

The rearrangement links TRBV7-9 to TRBJ2-2, with TRBD2 matching over 10 bases. J was trimmed by 4 bases and V by 1 base; bases with no gene match: 6. CDR1 is SEHNR, CDR2 FQNEAQ, per germline (reference sequence). The CDR3 sequence is 17 residues long. In nucleotides, the CDR3 is TGTGCCAGCAGCTTAGGAGCGGGGGGGCGGACCACCGGGGAGCTGTTTTTT. The encoded protein is CASSLGAGGRTTGELFF.

A single count supports this clonotype. The chain has TRBV10-3 and TRBJ2-5, with D maybe TRBD1 (6 bases). Trimming stripped 2 bases from V and 3 bases from J, with 16 bases between. CDR3 length: 16 amino acids. The germline V gene encodes CDR1 ENHRY and CDR2 SYGVKD. The CDR3 loop reads CAISEEGWGREETQYF. The CDR3 bases are TGTGCCATCAGTGAGGAGGGATGGGGGCGAGAAGAGACCCAGTACTTC.

V usage is TRBV20-1 and J usage is TRBJ2-7, with D perhaps TRBD2 (6 bases). The length of the CDR3 is 13 residues. CDR1 and CDR2 from the germline V gene are DFQATT and SNEGSKA (reference sequence). V lost 3 bases and J lost 3, with 12 bases in between. CDR3 coding DNA: TGCAGTGCTAGCGGGCAGGGACTCTACGAGCAGTACGTC. Translated: CSASGQGLYEQYV.

This clonotype was recorded once. The chain combines TRBV18 with TRBJ2-2; D uncertain. V shed 6 bases and J shed 0 bases, with 11 bases lying between them. This CDR3 has 15 residues. Per the germline V gene, CDR1 is KGHSH and CDR2 is LQKENI. This CDR3 is CASSAHQANTGELFF. The CDR3 DNA reads as TGTGCCAGCTCTGCCCACCAGGCGAACACCGGGGAGCTGTTTTTT.

The V gene is TRBV6-1, the J gene TRBJ2-7; D ambiguous. From germline, CDR1 is MNHNS and CDR2 SASEGT. This CDR3 region has 12 residues. Trimming shortened V by 5 bases and J by 2 bases, and 7 bases separated the two germline ends. CDR3 sequence reads: CASSFVAYEQYV. As DNA, the CDR3 is TGTGCCAGCAGTTTTGTCGCCTACGAGCAGTACGTC.

For the CDR3, the DNA is TGTGCCTGGAAAACAGGGAGTACCTACGAGCAGTACTTC. Amino acids: CAWKTGSTYEQYF. The V gene is TRBV30, the J gene TRBJ2-7; D is possibly TRBD1 (6 bases). CDR1 GTSNPN and CDR2 SVGIG come from the germline V gene (reference sequence). The CDR3 has 13 residues. The V end lost 4 bases, the J end lost 2 bases, and 12 bases lay between the germline ends.

The V and J genes are TRBV20-1 and TRBJ1-1; D is ambiguous. V shed 3 bases and J shed 2 bases, with 13 bases lying between them. In germline, CDR1 is DFQATT, CDR2 SNEGSKA (reference sequence). This CDR3 has 14 amino acids. The CDR3 DNA reads TGCAGTGCTAGTAAGGAGGGAGGAAACACTGAAGCTTTCTTT. Its protein product is CSASKEGGNTEAFF.

This chain links TRBV27 with TRBJ2-2; 7 bases fit TRBD1. Germline loops: CDR1 MNHEY, CDR2 SMNVEV (reference sequence). Trimming cost V 5 bases and J 5 bases; bases outside gene matches: 8. The CDR3 is 15 amino acids. Written as DNA, the CDR3 is TGTGCCAGCAGTAGTGACAGGGATGAAACCGGGGAGCTGTTTTTT. Amino acid sequence: CASSSDRDETGELFF.

V and J are TRBV5-6 and TRBJ1-3; the D gene is possibly TRBD1 (6 bases). V was clipped by 6 bases and J by 0 bases, with 19 bases between them. This CDR3 has 17 amino acids. Germline V lookup: CDR1 SGHDT, CDR2 YYEEEE. This CDR3 reads CASTRGGTSSSGNTIYF. Written as DNA, the CDR3 is TGTGCCAGCACCAGAGGCGGGACATCCTCCTCTGGAAACACCATATATTTT.

CDR3 DNA sequence: TGCAGCGTCGCACAGGGAGATAAGGAAAAACTGTTTTTT. This sequence encodes CSVAQGDKEKLFF. This chain links TRBV29-1 with TRBJ1-4; D possibly corresponds to TRBD1 (6 bases). The germline gives CDR1 SQVTM, CDR2 ANQGSEA. The CDR3 is 13 residues long. Trimming cost V 6 bases and J 8 bases, with 16 bases left between them.

The V and J genes are TRBV3-1 and TRBJ2-5; tentatively, D is TRBD1 or TRBD2 (5 bases each). V lost 4 bases, J lost 1 base, and 13 bases lay in between. Germline assignment: CDR1 LGHDT and CDR2 YNNKEL (reference sequence). The CDR3 covers 15 residues. The CDR3 DNA is TGTGCCAGCAGCCCGGGACCAGGTCCCCAAGAGACCCAGTACTTC. This translates into CASSPGPGPQETQYF.

This rearrangement joins TRBV7-2 to TRBJ1-2, with TRBD1 matching over 8 bases. Germline CDR1 and CDR2: SGHTA and FQGNSA. The CDR3 is 12 residues long. V shed 4 bases and J 6 bases; nucleotides not matched to a gene: 1. CDR3 DNA: TGTGCCAGCAGCTCAGGGGGCCATGGCTACACCTTC. Protein sequence: CASSSGGHGYTF.

The V call is TRBV7-3, the J call TRBJ1-1; the match to TRBD1 covers 8 bases. Germline CDR1 SGHTA, CDR2 FQGTGA. J gave up 2 bases and V 3 bases, and 8 bases lay outside the gene matches. This CDR3 is built from 16 residues. CDR3 sequence (DNA): TGTGCCAGCAGCTTTTCCCCAGGGGGCCCTAACACTGAAGCTTTCTTT. Its protein product is CASSFSPGGPNTEAFF.

J is TRBJ1-1 and V is TRBV5-1; TRBD1 might be the D (6 bases). The germline gives CDR1 SGHRS, CDR2 YFSETQ. The V end was cut by 4 bases, the J end by 1 base, with 11 bases between. The CDR3 consists of 14 residues. CDR3 coding DNA: TGCGCCAGCAGCCCCGGGACACCGAACACTGAAGCTTTCTTT. Translation gives CASSPGTPNTEAFF.

This chain uses TRBV7-9 with TRBJ1-1; D gene unclear. This CDR3 has 15 residues. Trimming left V 0 bases short and J 1 base short, with 9 bases between. Looked up from germline, CDR1 is SEHNR and CDR2 is FQNEAQ (reference sequence). This CDR3 is CASSLAGGPNTEAFF. In nucleotides, the CDR3 is TGTGCCAGCAGCTTAGCGGGCGGCCCGAACACTGAAGCTTTCTTT.

V gene TRBV6-6 combines with J gene TRBJ2-6; no definite D call. The V end lost 11 bases, the J end lost 0 bases, and 17 bases lay between the germline ends. Germline lookup yields CDR1 MNHNY and CDR2 SVGAGI (reference sequence). This CDR3 comprises 16 residues. The CDR3 reads CAHRPESPSGANVLTF. The CDR3, as DNA: TGTGCCCATCGTCCGGAGTCCCCCTCTGGGGCCAACGTCCTGACTTTC.

This sequence joins TRBV11-3 and TRBJ2-2; D is uncertain. CDR1 is SGHNT and CDR2 is YENEEA in the germline V gene. CDR3 length: 15 amino acids. The V and J ends lost 4 bases and 0 bases respectively, with 9 bases between them. CDR3 in DNA: TGTGCCAGCAGCTCCGGTCACGCGAACACCGGGGAGCTGTTTTTT. This translates into CASSSGHANTGELFF.

The V gene is TRBV6-6, the J gene TRBJ2-2; 7 nucleotides match TRBD2. The CDR3 has 15 amino acids. Germline CDR1 and CDR2: MNHNY and SVGAGI (reference sequence). Trimming removed 7 bases from V and 3 bases from J; junction bases left unmatched: 8. CDR3 sequence reads: CASTMPSGDTGELFF. The CDR3 DNA reads as TGTGCCAGCACCATGCCCAGCGGGGACACCGGGGAGCTGTTTTTT.

The chain has TRBV7-2 and TRBJ1-1; D ambiguous. The CDR3 sequence is 12 residues long. Trimming took 5 bases from V and 9 from J, leaving 13 bases between them. Germline V gene data show CDR1 as SGHTA and CDR2 as FQGNSA. The CDR3 region is CASSPDLTQAFF. The CDR3 region has the DNA TGTGCCAGCAGCCCCGACCTTACCCAAGCTTTCTTT.

In its sample, this clonotype was seen once. The CDR3 DNA is TGTGCCAGCAGCTTACAGGGGCAGGCAGATACGCAGTATTTT. Translating it yields CASSLQGQADTQYF. The V call is TRBV7-9, the J call TRBJ2-3; D might be TRBD1 (6 bases). Germline values: CDR1 SEHNR, CDR2 FQNEAQ (reference sequence). The CDR3 has 14 amino acids. Trimming took off 2 bases at V and 4 bases at J, with 10 bases between the two ends.

J is TRBJ2-7 and V is TRBV5-1, with 8 positions matching TRBD1. The CDR3 contains 14 residues. Trimming took 0 bases from V and 6 from J; bases not matched to a gene: 5. Germline V gives CDR1 SGHRS, CDR2 YFSETQ. CDR3 sequence reads: CASSLAGQGFEQYF. CDR3 in DNA: TGCGCCAGCAGCTTGGCTGGACAGGGTTTCGAGCAGTACTTC.

This CDR3 is CASSSGAGYNEQFF. The CDR3 coding sequence is TGTGCCAGCAGCTCCGGGGCGGGGTACAATGAGCAGTTCTTC. V is TRBV11-1 and J is TRBJ2-1; tentatively, D is TRBD2 (6 bases). The V and J ends lost 4 bases and 4 bases respectively, with 11 bases between them. In germline, CDR1 is SGHAT, CDR2 FQDESV (reference sequence). There are 14 residues in the CDR3.

CDR3 protein: CASRQGPRSYEQYV. As DNA, the CDR3 is TGTGCCTCCCGACAGGGCCCTAGGTCCTACGAGCAGTACGTC. The genes are TRBV7-2 and TRBJ2-7; 7 positions agree with TRBD1. Trimming removed 11 bases from V and 1 base from J; junction bases left unmatched: 11. Germline V CDR1 and CDR2: SGHTA, FQGNSA. The CDR3 is made up of 14 amino acids.

The chain employs TRBV14 and TRBJ2-1, with D perhaps matching TRBD1 or TRBD2 (5 bases each). V dropped 0 bases and J dropped 14 bases, with 14 bases sitting between them. CDR3 length equals 13 residues. Germline CDR1 is SGHDN and CDR2 is FVKESK. DNA of the CDR3: TGTGCCAGCAGCCAAGACCCCGGGGCCCGGGAGTTCTTC. Translated, it gives CASSQDPGAREFF.

The chain couples TRBV3-1 to TRBJ2-7, with D perhaps matching TRBD1 or TRBD2 (5 bases each). The length of the CDR3 is 13 residues. Germline-derived CDR1 and CDR2 are LGHDT and YNNKEL (reference sequence). The CDR3 here is CATSPGTGGEQYV. CDR3 DNA: TGTGCCACCAGCCCCGGGACGGGCGGGGAGCAGTACGTC.

The chain couples TRBV6-2 or TRBV6-3 to TRBJ2-7; TRBD2 matches 8 bases. V trimming: 6 bases; J trimming: 1 base; junction bases outside the gene matches: 14. Germline CDR1 reads MNHEY; CDR2 reads SVGEGT. This CDR3 spans 17 amino acids. This chain's CDR3 is CASSHDLAGTLSYEQYV. The CDR3 nucleotides are TGTGCCAGCAGCCACGACCTAGCGGGTACGTTATCCTACGAGCAGTACGTC.